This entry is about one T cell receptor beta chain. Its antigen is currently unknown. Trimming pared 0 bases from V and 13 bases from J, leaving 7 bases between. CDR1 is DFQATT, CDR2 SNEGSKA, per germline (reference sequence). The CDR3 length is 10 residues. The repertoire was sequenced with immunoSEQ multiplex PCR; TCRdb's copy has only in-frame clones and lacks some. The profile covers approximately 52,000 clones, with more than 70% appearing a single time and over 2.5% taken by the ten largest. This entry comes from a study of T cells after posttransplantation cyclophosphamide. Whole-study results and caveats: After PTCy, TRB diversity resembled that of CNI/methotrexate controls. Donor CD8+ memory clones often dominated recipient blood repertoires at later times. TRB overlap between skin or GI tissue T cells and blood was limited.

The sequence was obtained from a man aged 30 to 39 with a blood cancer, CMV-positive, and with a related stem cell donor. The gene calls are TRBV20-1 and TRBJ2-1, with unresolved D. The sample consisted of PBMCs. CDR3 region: CSARDQFQFF. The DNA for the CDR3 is TGCAGTGCTAGAGATCAGTTTCAGTTCTTC.